A selection of T cell receptor beta chains follows, all from one sample in a study of beta chain features in type 1 diabetes. Only in-frame clones appear in the TCRdb table, and some are missing; sequencing was by immunoSEQ multiplex PCR. The table includes 300,000 to 350,000 clones, 6.5% to 10% detected once. Input material: central memory CD4+ T cells from blood. These receptors originate from a young woman in good health. Each CDR3 is given with its conserved first and last residue.

TRBV27,TRBJ2-1,CASTKRPSGMNEQFF
TRBV7-9,TRBJ2-3,CASRVRGGTDTQYF
TRBV5-1,TRBJ2-1,CASSLGLAIGGEQFF
TRBV6-5,TRBJ2-5,CASSLGGGTQYF
TRBV5-1,TRBJ1-2,CASSYQGFNYGYTF
TRBV6-1,TRBJ2-7,CASSPSYEQYF
TRBV5-1,TRBJ2-6,CASKGALAGANVLTF
TRBV7-2,TRBJ1-2,CASSFPGTGSYGYTF
TRBV11-1,TRBJ2-2,CASSSGLALTGELFF
TRBV5-6,TRBJ2-7,CASSRLDGAEQYF
TRBV28,TRBJ1-3,CASTPQGGSRDTIYF
TRBV7-2,TRBJ2-5,CASGGQPGETQYF
TRBV10-3,TRBJ2-2,CAISALTSGKTGELFF
TRBV28,TRBJ1-2,CASSLPTTGFYGYTF
TRBV27,TRBJ1-5,CASSSKVQNSNQPQHF
TRBV10-3,TRBJ1-1,CAISEGPLAFF